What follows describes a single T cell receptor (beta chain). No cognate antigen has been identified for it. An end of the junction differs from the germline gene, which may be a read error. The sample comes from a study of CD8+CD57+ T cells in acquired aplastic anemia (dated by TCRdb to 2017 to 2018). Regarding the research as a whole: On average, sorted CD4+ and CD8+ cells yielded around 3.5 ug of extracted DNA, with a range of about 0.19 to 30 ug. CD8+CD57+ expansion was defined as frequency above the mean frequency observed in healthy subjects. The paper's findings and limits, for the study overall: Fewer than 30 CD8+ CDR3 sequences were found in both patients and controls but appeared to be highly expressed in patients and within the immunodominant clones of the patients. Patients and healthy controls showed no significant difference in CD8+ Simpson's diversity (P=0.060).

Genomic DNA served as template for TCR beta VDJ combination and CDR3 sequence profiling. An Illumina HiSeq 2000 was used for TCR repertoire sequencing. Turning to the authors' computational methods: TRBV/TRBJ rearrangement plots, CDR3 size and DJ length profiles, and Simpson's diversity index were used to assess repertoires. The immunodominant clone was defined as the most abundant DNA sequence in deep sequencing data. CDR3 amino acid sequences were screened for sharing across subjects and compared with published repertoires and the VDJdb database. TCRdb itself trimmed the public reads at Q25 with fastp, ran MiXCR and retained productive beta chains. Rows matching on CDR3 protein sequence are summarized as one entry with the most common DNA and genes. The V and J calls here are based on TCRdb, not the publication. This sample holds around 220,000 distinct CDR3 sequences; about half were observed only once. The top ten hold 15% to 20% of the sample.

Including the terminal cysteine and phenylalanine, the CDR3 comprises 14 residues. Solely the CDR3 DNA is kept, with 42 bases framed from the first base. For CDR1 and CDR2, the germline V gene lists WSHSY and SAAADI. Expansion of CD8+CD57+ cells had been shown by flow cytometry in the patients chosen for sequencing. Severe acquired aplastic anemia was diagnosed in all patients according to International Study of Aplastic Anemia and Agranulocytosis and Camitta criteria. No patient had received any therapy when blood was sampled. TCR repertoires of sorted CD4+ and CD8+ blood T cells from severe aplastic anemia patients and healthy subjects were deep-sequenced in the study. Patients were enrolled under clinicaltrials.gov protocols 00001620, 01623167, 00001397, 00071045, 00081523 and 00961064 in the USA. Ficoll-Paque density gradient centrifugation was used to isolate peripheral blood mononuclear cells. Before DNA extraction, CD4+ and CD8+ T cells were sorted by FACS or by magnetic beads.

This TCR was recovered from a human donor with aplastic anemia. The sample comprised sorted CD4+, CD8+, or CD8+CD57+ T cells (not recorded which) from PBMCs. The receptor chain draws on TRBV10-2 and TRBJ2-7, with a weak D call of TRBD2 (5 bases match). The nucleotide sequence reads TGTGCCAGCAGTCCACGGAGGCTAACCAACGAGCAGTACTTC. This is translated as CASSPRRLTNEQYF.